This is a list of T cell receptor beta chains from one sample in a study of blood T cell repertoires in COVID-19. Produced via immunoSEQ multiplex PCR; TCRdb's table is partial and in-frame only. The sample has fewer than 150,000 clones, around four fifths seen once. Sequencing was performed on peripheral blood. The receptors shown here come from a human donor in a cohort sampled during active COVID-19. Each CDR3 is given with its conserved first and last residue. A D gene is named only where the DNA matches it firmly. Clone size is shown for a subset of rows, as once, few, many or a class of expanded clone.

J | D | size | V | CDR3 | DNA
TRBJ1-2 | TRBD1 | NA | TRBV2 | CASSEEAGGLNYGYTF | TGTGCCAGCAGTGAAGAGGCAGGGGGATTGAACTATGGCTACACCTTC
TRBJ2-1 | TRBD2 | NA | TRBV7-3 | CASSLGGGAYNEQFF | TGTGCCAGCAGCTTAGGCGGGGGTGCCTACAATGAGCAGTTCTTC
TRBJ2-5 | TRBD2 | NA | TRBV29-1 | CSVQTSGGPQETQYF | TGCAGCGTGCAGACTAGCGGGGGGCCCCAGGAGACCCAGTACTTC
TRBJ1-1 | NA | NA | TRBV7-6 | CASSLDSGEDTEAFF | TGTGCCAGCAGCTTAGATTCGGGGGAAGACACTGAAGCTTTCTTT
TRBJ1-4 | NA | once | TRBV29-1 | CSANSQGLLFF | TGCAGCGCGAACTCCCAGGGTCTCCTGTTTTTT
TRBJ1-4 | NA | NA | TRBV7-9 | CASSLLGREKLFF | TGTGCCAGCAGTTTACTTGGCAGGGAAAAACTGTTTTTT
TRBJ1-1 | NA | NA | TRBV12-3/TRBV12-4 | CASSPTSYTEAFF | TGTGCCAGCAGCCCGACATCATACACTGAAGCTTTCTTT
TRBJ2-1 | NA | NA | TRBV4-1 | CASQGLNNEQFF | TGCGCCAGCCAGGGGCTCAACAATGAGCAGTTCTTC
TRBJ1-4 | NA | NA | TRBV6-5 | CASSYSVAGGGELFF | TGTGCCAGCAGTTACTCGGTGGCCGGAGGGGGGGAACTGTTTTTT
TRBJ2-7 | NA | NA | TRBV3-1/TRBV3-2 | CASSQSYEQYF | TGTGCCAGCAGCCAGTCTTACGAGCAGTACTTC
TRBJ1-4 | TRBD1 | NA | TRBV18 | CASSRGQNEKLFF | TGTGCCAGCTCCAGGGGGCAGAATGAAAAACTGTTTTTT
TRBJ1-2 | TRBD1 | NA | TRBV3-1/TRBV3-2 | CASSQDSEYGQGGYGYTF | TGTGCCAGCAGCCAAGATAGTGAGTACGGACAGGGAGGCTATGGCTACACCTTC
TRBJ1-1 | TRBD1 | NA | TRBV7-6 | CASSIGTGGNTEAFF | TGTGCCAGCAGCATCGGGACAGGGGGGAACACTGAAGCTTTCTTT
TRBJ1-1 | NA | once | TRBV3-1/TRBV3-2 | CASSHYSRRNTEAFF | TGTGCCAGCAGCCACTATTCTAGGAGGAACACTGAAGCTTTCTTT
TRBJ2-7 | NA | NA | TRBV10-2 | CASRTASYEQYF | TGCGCCAGCAGGACAGCTAGTTACGAGCAGTACTTC
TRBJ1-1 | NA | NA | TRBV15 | CATSRGRGTGGTEAFF | TGTGCCACCAGCAGAGGCCGGGGGACGGGGGGCACTGAAGCTTTCTTT
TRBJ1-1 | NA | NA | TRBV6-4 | CASSAPGNTEAFF | TGTGCCAGCAGTGCCCCGGGGAACACTGAAGCTTTCTTT
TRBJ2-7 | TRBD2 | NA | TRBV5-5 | CASHIGGVPYEQYF | TGTGCCAGCCACATTGGGGGGGTTCCCTACGAGCAGTACTTC
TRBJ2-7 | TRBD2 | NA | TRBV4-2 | CASSASGDPAYEQYF | TGTGCCAGCAGCGCAAGCGGGGATCCCGCCTACGAGCAGTACTTC
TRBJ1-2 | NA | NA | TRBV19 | CASSVEYATGTTNGYTF | TGTGCCAGTAGTGTCGAATACGCCACCGGGACAACGAATGGCTACACCTTC
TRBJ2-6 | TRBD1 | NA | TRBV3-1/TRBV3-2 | CASSTRTGGIGANVLTF | TGTGCCAGCAGCACCAGGACAGGGGGGATTGGGGCCAACGTCCTGACTTTC
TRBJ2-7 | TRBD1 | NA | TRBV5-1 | CASSRDRGSDEQYF | TGCGCCAGCAGCAGGGACAGGGGTAGCGACGAGCAGTACTTC
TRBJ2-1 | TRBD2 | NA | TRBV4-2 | CASSYRASGSSYNEQFF | TGTGCCAGCAGCTACCGGGCTAGCGGTAGCTCCTACAATGAGCAGTTCTTC